Shown below are 16 T cell receptor beta chains from a single sample sequenced in a study of OX40 agonist ivuxolimab in advanced cancers. Only in-frame clones appear in the TCRdb table, and some are missing; sequencing was by immunoSEQ multiplex PCR. The sample includes about 35,000 clones, less than 90% of them seen just once. Material: CD4+ or CD8+ T cells sorted from blood, obtained in a trial of the OX40 agonist ivuxolimab. These receptors were taken from an adult with an advanced solid tumor such as melanoma, head and neck, liver or kidney cancer.

This clone has a handful of counts. This rearrangement joins TRBV5-1 to TRBJ1-2; the match to TRBD1 covers 8 bases. The CDR3 extends over 14 amino acids. The J segment lost 8 bases and the V segment lost 3 bases, leaving 9 bases of the junction unmatched. Per germline, CDR1 SGHRS and CDR2 YFSETQ. CDR3 sequence: CASSSTGEPLGYTF. CDR3 nucleotide sequence: TGCGCCAGCAGCTCGACAGGGGAGCCCCTAGGCTACACCTTC.

J is TRBJ2-1 and V is TRBV6-6; 11 bases map to TRBD2. The CDR3 is made up of 15 amino acids. The trim removed 6 bases at V and 4 bases at J, leaving 5 bases unmatched. Germline V gives CDR1 MNHNY, CDR2 SVGAGI (reference sequence). This CDR3 reads CASSLLAGEYNEQFF. CDR3 sequence (DNA): TGTGCCAGCAGCCTACTAGCGGGAGAGTACAATGAGCAGTTCTTC.

The chain couples TRBV18 to TRBJ2-7, with D possibly being TRBD1 (5 bases). The CDR3 totals 15 residues. Germline lookup yields CDR1 KGHSH and CDR2 LQKENI. The V end lost 3 bases, the J end lost 6 bases, and 18 bases lay between the germline ends. In DNA, the CDR3 is TGTGCCAGCTCACCTCCTATCAGGGAAGTTAGCGAGCAGTACTTC. Translation gives CASSPPIREVSEQYF. Based on the CDR3 plus reference TRBV18 and TRBJ2-7, the full variable domain is NAGVMQNPRHLVRRRGQEARLRCSPMKGHSHVYWYRQLPEEGLKFMVYLQKENIIDESGMPKERFSAEFPKEGPSILRIQQVVRGDSAAYFCASSPPIREVSEQYFGPGTRLTVT.

The gene calls are TRBV27 and TRBJ1-4; D remains unclear. This CDR3 contains 14 residues. The V and J ends lost 2 bases and 8 bases respectively, with 12 bases between them. CDR1 and CDR2 from the germline V gene are MNHEY and SMNVEV (reference sequence). Here the CDR3 DNA reads TGTGCCAGCAGTTTAAGGCAACTAGGGGAAAAACTGTTTTTT. Amino acids: CASSLRQLGEKLFF.

The CDR3 DNA reads as TGTGCCAGCAGCTGGGGTTCCGGGATTGCTAACTATGGCTACACCTTC. Protein product: CASSWGSGIANYGYTF. This rearrangement joins TRBV5-6 to TRBJ1-2; D is uncertain. V lost 3 bases and J lost 0, with 15 bases in between. The CDR3 contains 16 residues. Germline lookup yields CDR1 SGHDT and CDR2 YYEEEE.

The chain is built from TRBV29-1 and TRBJ1-1; 8 nucleotides agree with TRBD1. The CDR3 is 13 residues long. Germline values: CDR1 SQVTM, CDR2 ANQGSEA. The junction had 9 bases not matched to a gene; V was cut back by 7 bases and J by 5 bases. The CDR3 protein is CSGNSGGYTEAFF. CDR3 sequence (DNA): TGCAGCGGGAACTCAGGGGGCTATACTGAAGCTTTCTTT.

The rearrangement links TRBV7-2 to TRBJ2-5; no clear D gene. Germline V lookup: CDR1 SGHTA, CDR2 FQGNSA. CDR3 length equals 12 residues. Trimming cost V 1 base and J 5 bases, with 5 bases left between them. The CDR3 nucleotides read TGTGCCAGCAGCTTAGTCGGCGAGACCCAGTACTTC. Translating it yields CASSLVGETQYF.

Concerning this clone itself: One junction end does not reproduce the germline sequence, and a read error may be involved. This chain uses TRBV30 with TRBJ2-3; no clear D gene. Per the germline V gene, CDR1 is GTSNPN and CDR2 is SVGIG (reference sequence). The CDR3 is made up of 11 amino acids. CDR3 region: CARSLVDTQYF. In DNA, the CDR3 is TGTGCCAGGAGCCTAGTAGATACGCAGTATTTT.

The gene calls are TRBV18 and TRBJ1-1; D not certain. Germline V gene data show CDR1 as KGHSH and CDR2 as LQKENI. V was clipped by 0 bases and J by 3 bases, with 17 bases between them. The length of the CDR3 is 17 residues. Written as DNA, the CDR3 is TGTGCCAGCTCACCACCGAGAAGTCGTGGGAAGGACACTGAAGCTTTCTTT. This sequence encodes CASSPPRSRGKDTEAFF. Drawing the rest from reference TRBV18 and TRBJ1-1, the complete variable domain is NAGVMQNPRHLVRRRGQEARLRCSPMKGHSHVYWYRQLPEEGLKFMVYLQKENIIDESGMPKERFSAEFPKEGPSILRIQQVVRGDSAAYFCASSPPRSRGKDTEAFFGQGTRLTVV.

The table lists this clone with a count of one. This chain joins TRBV28 and TRBJ2-7; D gene ambiguous. The germline gives CDR1 MDHEN, CDR2 SYDVKM. The CDR3 spans 13 residues. Trimming removed 5 bases from V and 2 bases from J, with 10 bases in between. The CDR3 bases are TGTGCCAGCAGTCTCCTCGGAGCCTACGAGCAGTACTTC. Its translation is CASSLLGAYEQYF.

The chain joins TRBV5-1 to TRBJ1-1, with D maybe TRBD1 (6 bases). The CDR3 length is 13 residues. Trimming took off 2 bases at V and 3 bases at J, with 8 bases between the two ends. Germline V CDR1 and CDR2: SGHRS, YFSETQ. DNA of the CDR3: TGCGCCAGCAGCTTACAGGGTGACACTGAAGCTTTCTTT. As protein: CASSLQGDTEAFF.

The chain couples TRBV5-1 to TRBJ2-2, with 9 positions matching TRBD2. Germline assignment: CDR1 SGHRS and CDR2 YFSETQ. This CDR3 region has 15 residues. The V gene end was trimmed by 1 base and the J gene end by 4 bases; junction bases not matched to a gene: 2. CDR3: CASSLLAGATGELFF. In DNA form, the CDR3 reads TGCGCCAGCAGCTTGTTAGCGGGAGCCACCGGGGAGCTGTTTTTT. The entire variable domain, with the rest obtained from reference TRBV5-1 and TRBJ2-2, is as follows: KAGVTQTPRYLIKTRGQQVTLSCSPISGHRSVSWYQQTPGQGLQFLFEYFSETQRNKGNFPGRFSGRQFSNSRSEMNVSTLELGDSALYLCASSLLAGATGELFFGEGSRLTVL.

The chain is built from TRBV2 and TRBJ2-2; D perhaps matches TRBD1 (5 bases). CDR3 length: 11 residues. Trimming removed 8 bases at V and 5 bases at J, with 6 bases between. Germline values: CDR1 SNHLY, CDR2 FYNNEI. For the CDR3, the DNA is TGTGCCAGCGGGGCTACCGGGGAGCTGTTTTTT. Translated, it gives CASGATGELFF.

The chain uses TRBV14 and TRBJ1-1; no clear D. The germline gives CDR1 SGHDN, CDR2 FVKESK. This CDR3 comprises 15 residues. V was shortened by 2 bases and J by 4 bases, with 14 bases between the two germline ends. The CDR3 here is CASSQRRRSGTEAFF. The CDR3 nucleotides read TGTGCCAGCAGCCAAAGGAGACGATCGGGCACTGAAGCTTTCTTT.

The chain employs TRBV5-1 and TRBJ1-5; D may be TRBD1 (6 bases). The CDR3 loop spans 14 amino acids. V dropped 0 bases and J dropped 8 bases, with 12 bases sitting between them. Germline values: CDR1 SGHRS, CDR2 YFSETQ. CDR3 nucleotides: TGCGCCAGCAGCTTGGAACAGGGAGGGAAGCCCCAGCATTTT. Amino acid sequence: CASSLEQGGKPQHF.

The V call is TRBV10-2, the J call TRBJ2-7; 8 bases align to TRBD1. CDR3 size: 14 residues. V gave up 2 bases and J gave up 7 bases; unmatched junction bases: 7. Germline V gives CDR1 WSHSY, CDR2 SAAADI. As DNA, the CDR3 is TGCGCCAGCAGTGAGAGGCAGGGGGCGCGGGAGCAGTACTTC. Its translation: CASSERQGAREQYF.